What follows is one T cell receptor beta chain and its context. The table came from immunoSEQ multiplex PCR; TCRdb's copy has only in-frame clones and leaves some out. Here the sample spans about 400,000 clones, 86% being singletons. The CDR3 loop spans 13 amino acids. The ends were cut back, 2 bases at V and 8 bases at J, with 12 bases in the middle. Germline V lookup: CDR1 MDHEN, CDR2 SYDVKM. This specimen comes from a study of blood T cell repertoires in COVID-19. What was sequenced was peripheral blood. The receptor was isolated from a woman aged 25 to 45 with active or convalescent COVID-19. The gene calls are TRBV28 and TRBJ1-2; D not certain. Here the CDR3 DNA reads TGTGCCAGCAGTTTAACCGATTCCCGGGGCTACACCTTC. It encodes CASSLTDSRGYTF.